This TCR beta chain was recorded in a study of T cells after yellow fever vaccination. This clonotype was seen only a few times. Germline V gives CDR1 LGHDT, CDR2 YNNKEL (reference sequence). The CDR3 consists of 13 residues. Trimming took 5 bases from V and 6 from J; bases not matched to a gene: 5. Each CDR3 protein gets one entry after TCRdb re-called the 5' RACE reads with MiXCR. The sample carries under 700,000 distinct CDR3 sequences, roughly a sixth recorded once. The source was PBMCs, collected more than 4 days after the first yellow fever vaccination. This chain links TRBV3-1 with TRBJ2-7; 9 bases fit TRBD1. This TCR was sampled from a man between 18 and 29 years old who received the YFV17D yellow fever vaccine. For the CDR3, the DNA is TGTGCCAGCAGCGCACAGGGGGCCCTCGAGCAGTACTTC. Encoded protein: CASSAQGALEQYF.